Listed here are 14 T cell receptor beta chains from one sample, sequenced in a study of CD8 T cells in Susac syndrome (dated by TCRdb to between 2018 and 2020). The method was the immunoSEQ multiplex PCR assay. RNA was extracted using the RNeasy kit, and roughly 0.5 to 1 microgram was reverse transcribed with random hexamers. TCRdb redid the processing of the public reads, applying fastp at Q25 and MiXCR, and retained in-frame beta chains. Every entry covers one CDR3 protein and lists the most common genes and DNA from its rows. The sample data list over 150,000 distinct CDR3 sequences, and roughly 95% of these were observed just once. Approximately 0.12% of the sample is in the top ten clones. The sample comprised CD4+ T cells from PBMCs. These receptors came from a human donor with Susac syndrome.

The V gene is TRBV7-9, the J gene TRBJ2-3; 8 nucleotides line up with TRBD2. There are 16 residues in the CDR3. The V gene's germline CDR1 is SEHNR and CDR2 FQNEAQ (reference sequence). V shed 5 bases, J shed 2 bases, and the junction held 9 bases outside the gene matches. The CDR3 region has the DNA TGTGCCAGCAGCCCCATAGCGGGGCCGCCCACAGATACGCAGTATTTT. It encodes CASSPIAGPPTDTQYF.

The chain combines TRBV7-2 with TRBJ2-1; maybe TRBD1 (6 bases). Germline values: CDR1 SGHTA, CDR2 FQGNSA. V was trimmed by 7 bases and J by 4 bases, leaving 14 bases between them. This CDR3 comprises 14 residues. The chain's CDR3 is CASTRDILYNEQFF. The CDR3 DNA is TGTGCCAGCACCCGGGACATTCTTTACAATGAGCAGTTCTTC.

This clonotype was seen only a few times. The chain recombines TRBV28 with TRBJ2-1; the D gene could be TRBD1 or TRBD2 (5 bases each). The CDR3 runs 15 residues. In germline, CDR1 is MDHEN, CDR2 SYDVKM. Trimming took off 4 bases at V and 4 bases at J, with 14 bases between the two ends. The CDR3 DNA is TGTGCCAGCAGTTCCGGGACCCTATCTTACAATGAGCAGTTCTTC. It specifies CASSSGTLSYNEQFF.

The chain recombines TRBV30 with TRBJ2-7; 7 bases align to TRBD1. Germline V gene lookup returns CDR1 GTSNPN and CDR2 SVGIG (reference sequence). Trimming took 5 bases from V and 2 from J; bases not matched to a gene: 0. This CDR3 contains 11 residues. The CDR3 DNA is TGTGCCTGGCAGGGGGCCTACGAGCAGTACTTC. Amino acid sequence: CAWQGAYEQYF. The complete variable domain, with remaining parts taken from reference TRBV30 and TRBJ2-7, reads SQTIHQWPATLVQPVGSPLSLECTVEGTSNPNLYWYRQAAGRGLQLLFYSVGIGQISSEVPQNLSASRPQDRQFILSSKKLLLSDSGFYLCAWQGAYEQYFGPGTRLTVT.

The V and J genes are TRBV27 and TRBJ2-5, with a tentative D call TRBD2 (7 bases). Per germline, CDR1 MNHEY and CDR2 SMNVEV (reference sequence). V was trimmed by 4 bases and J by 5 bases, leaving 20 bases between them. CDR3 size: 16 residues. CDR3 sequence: CASSWVRGRAGETQYF. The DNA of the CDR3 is TGTGCCAGCAGTTGGGTGAGGGGGAGGGCCGGGGAGACCCAGTACTTC.

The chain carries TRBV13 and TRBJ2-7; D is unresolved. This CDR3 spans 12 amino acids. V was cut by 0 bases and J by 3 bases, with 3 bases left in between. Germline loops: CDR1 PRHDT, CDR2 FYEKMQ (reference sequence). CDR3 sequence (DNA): TGTGCCAGCAGCTTAGGTGACTACGAGCAGTACGTC. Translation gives CASSLGDYEQYV.

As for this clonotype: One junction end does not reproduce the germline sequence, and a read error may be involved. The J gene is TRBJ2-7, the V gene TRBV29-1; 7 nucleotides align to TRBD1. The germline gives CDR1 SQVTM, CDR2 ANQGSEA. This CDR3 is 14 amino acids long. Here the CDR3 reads CSVQDRATSYEQYF. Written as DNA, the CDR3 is TGCAGCGTTCAAGACAGGGCTACTTCCTACGAGCAGTACTTC.

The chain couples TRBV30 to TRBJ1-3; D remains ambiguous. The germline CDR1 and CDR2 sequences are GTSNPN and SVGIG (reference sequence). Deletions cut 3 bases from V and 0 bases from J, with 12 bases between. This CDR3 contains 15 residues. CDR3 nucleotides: TGTGCCTGGAGGAGTTGGGCTACCTCTGGAAACACCATATATTTT. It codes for CAWRSWATSGNTIYF. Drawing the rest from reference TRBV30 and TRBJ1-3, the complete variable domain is SQTIHQWPATLVQPVGSPLSLECTVEGTSNPNLYWYRQAAGRGLQLLFYSVGIGQISSEVPQNLSASRPQDRQFILSSKKLLLSDSGFYLCAWRSWATSGNTIYFGEGSWLTVV.

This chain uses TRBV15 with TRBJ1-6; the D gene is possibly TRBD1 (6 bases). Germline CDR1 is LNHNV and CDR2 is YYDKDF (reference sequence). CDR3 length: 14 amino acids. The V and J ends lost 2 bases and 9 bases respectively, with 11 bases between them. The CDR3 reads CATSRSIQGSPLHF. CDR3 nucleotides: TGTGCCACCAGCAGATCCATACAGGGTTCACCCCTCCACTTT.

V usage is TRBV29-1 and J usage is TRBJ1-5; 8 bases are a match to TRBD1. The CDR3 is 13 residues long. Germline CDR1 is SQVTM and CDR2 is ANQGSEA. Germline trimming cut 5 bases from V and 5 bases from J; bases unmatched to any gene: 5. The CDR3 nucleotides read TGCAGCGTTTCCGCGACAGGGGATCAGCCCCAGCATTTT. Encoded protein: CSVSATGDQPQHF.

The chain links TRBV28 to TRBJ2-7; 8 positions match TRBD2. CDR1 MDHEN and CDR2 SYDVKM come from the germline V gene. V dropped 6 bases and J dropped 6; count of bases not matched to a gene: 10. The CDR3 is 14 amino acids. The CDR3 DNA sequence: TGTGCCAGCAGCCCCGGGACTAGGTCTCTCGAGCAGTACTTC. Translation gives CASSPGTRSLEQYF.

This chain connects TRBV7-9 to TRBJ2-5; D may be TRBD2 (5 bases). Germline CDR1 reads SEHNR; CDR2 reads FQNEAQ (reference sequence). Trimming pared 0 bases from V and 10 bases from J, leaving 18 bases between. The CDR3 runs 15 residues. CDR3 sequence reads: CASSLAGSGSQSQYF. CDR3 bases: TGTGCCAGCAGCTTAGCCGGTAGTGGGAGCCAGAGCCAGTACTTC.

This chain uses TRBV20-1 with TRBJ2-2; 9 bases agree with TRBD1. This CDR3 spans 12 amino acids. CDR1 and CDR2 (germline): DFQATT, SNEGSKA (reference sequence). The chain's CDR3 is CTGTGPGGELFF. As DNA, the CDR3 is TGCACAGGGACAGGGCCGGGCGGGGAGCTGTTTTTT.

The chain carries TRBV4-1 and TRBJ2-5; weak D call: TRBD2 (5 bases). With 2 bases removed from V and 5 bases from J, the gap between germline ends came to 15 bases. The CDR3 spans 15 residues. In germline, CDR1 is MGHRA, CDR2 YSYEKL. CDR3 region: CASSQTGPRRETQYF. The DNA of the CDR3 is TGCGCCAGCAGCCAAACTGGCCCGAGGAGGGAGACCCAGTACTTC.